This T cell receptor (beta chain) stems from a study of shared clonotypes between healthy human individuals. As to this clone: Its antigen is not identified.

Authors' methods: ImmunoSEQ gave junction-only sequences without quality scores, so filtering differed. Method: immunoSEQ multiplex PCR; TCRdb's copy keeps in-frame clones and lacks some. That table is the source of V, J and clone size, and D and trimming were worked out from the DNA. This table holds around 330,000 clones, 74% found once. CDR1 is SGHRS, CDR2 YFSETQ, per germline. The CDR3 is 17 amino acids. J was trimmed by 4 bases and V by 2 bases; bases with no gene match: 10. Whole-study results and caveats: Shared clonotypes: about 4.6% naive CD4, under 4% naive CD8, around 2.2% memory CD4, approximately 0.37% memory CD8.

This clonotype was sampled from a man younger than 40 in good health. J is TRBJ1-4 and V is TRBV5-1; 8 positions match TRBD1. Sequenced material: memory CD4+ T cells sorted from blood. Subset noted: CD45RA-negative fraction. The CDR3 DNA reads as TGCGCCAGCAGCTTTGGAACGACGGACAGGGATAATGAAAAACTGTTTTTT. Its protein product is CASSFGTTDRDNEKLFF.